The entry that follows covers one TCR beta chain sequence. Its cognate antigen has yet to be identified. Base qualities are not at hand, and no much larger clone is one base apart. Systemically healthy Caucasian individuals from Russia, some 38 in total and aged about 6 to 100 years, were included as donors. Each donor gave 8 to 10 milliliters of peripheral blood, collected into EDTA-treated Vacutainer tubes. Ficoll-Paque density-gradient centrifugation was used to isolate PBMCs, with at least 6.5 million per sample. Trizol reagent was used to extract total RNA from the PBMCs, yielding at least 5 micrograms per sample. Naive CD45RAhigh/CD27high T cell percentages were measured by flow cytometry on a PBMC aliquot from every donor. The data are from a study of blood T cells in healthy people across ages (dated by TCRdb to the mid-2010s). About the full investigation: In model experiments, template switching captured about one uniquely barcoded TCR beta cDNA molecule for every two T cells. To avoid experimental bias, donors of different ages were randomly spread across the sequencing lanes. For two donors (one aged 18 to 29 and one aged 80 or older), the study analyzed two additional independent replicas of 1 million unique cDNA reads from the same blood draw. Four age groups were formed from the donors: young (average approximately 17 years), middle-aged (around 37), aged (around 68) and long-lived (around 82). To track age-related changes in TCR beta repertoire diversity, the study relied on deep sequencing normalized with unique cDNA molecular identifiers. Here is what the overall study found, with its caveats: Estimates of total diversity from one million sequenced T cells were regarded as lower bounds and underestimates. Observed TCR beta diversity correlated strongly with the percentage of naive T cells measured by flow cytometry. Observed TCR beta diversity per million T cells fell roughly linearly with age, and a significant reduction was already apparent by age approximately 40. Since profiling was done on bulk unsorted PBMCs, naive and antigen-experienced compartments could not be conclusively compared. Because donor CMV infection status was unknown, age-related changes in expanded clonotypes were potentially confounded. The long-lived group showed more naive CD4+ T cells, fewer expanded clones and increased TCR diversity than the aged group, suggesting age selection.

Libraries were built with 5' RACE. TCRdb names Illumina HiSeq 2500 as the instrument used. A second about 7 to 11 cycle PCR used a sample-barcoded 5' primer and a J-beta primer mix. A template-switch 5' adaptor carrying 12 random nucleotides introduced a unique molecular identifier onto each TCR beta cDNA molecule. At least 3 million CDR3-containing paired-end reads were obtained from each sample. First-strand cDNA synthesis was performed from all RNA using the Mint cDNA synthesis kit, with priming by a TRBC-specific oligonucleotide. After uracil-DNA glycosylase treatment, a first 18-cycle PCR used universal primers M1SS and BC2_uni_R on all cDNA. The published analysis was carried out like this. For normalization, 1 million high-quality reads, each with a distinct molecular identifier, were randomly selected from each sample. Reads with shared molecular identifiers were discarded instead of being binned into consensus sequences. MiTCR, set to a Q25 quality threshold and the strictest error-elimination algorithm, was used for CDR3 identification, clonotype clustering and error correction. A nonparametric unseen species model with Euler transformation was used to estimate a lower bound on total TCR beta diversity. TCRdb passed the public sequencing reads through fastp at Q25 and MiXCR, retaining productive beta sequences. A single entry per CDR3 protein holds the most common genes and DNA from its merged rows. TCRdb assigned the V and J calls; the authors' analysis was not used. The sample data list 800,000 or so distinct CDR3 sequences, and around 68% of these were observed just once. The ten largest clones add up to about a quarter of the sample.

The CDR3, cysteine through phenylalanine, is 12 amino acids long. The CDR3 DNA has 36 bases and is translated from base 1. Via the germline V gene, CDR1 is MDHEN and CDR2 SYDVKM. Sequencing used blood. The receptor chain draws on TRBV28 and TRBJ2-5, with the D gene too uncertain to name. The last part of the DNA fits TRBJ2-7 better; the J call may be wrong. This TCR was sampled from a man aged 25 to 40 in good health. The nucleotide sequence reads as follows: TGTGCCAGCAGGTCTGGTGGGAACGAGCAGTACTTC. This is translated as CASRSGGNEQYF.